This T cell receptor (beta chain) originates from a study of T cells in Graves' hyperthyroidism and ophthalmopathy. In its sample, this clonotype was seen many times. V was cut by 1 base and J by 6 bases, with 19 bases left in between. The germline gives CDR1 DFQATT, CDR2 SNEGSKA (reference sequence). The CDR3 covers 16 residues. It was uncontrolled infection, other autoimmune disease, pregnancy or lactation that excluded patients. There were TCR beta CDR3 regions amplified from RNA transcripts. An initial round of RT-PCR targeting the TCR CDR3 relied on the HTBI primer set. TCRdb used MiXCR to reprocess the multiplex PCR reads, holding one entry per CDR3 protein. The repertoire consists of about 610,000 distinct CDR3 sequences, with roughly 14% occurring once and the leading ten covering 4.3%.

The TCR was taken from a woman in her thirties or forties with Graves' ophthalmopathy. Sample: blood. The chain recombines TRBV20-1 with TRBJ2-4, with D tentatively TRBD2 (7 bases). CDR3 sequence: CSARASGGAEGNIQYF. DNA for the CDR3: TGCAGTGCTAGAGCCTCGGGGGGCGCGGAGGGAAACATTCAGTACTTC.